This T cell receptor beta chain was documented in a study of blood T cell repertoires in COVID-19. Study-wide background: Both acute and convalescent COVID-19 samples were obtained from the United States, Italy and Spain. T cells, B-cell-depleted T cells, or PBMCs provided the cDNA or gDNA that served as material.

The CDR3 consists of 17 residues. CDR1 SEHNR and CDR2 FQNEAQ come from the germline V gene (reference sequence). Trimming stripped 3 bases from V and 0 bases from J, with 16 bases between. Original processing methods: The authors estimated nucleated cell counts from reference gene primer amplification. Produced via immunoSEQ multiplex PCR; TCRdb's table is partial and in-frame only. The V and J calls and clone size are taken from that table; D and trimming were inferred from the DNA. The sample lists about 60,000 clones; about 82% were seen once. This TCR was sampled from a human donor in a cohort sampled during active COVID-19. The sequenced sample was peripheral blood. V and J are TRBV7-9 and TRBJ2-3; TRBD2 is a possible D gene (6 bases). The CDR3 DNA reads as TGTGCCAGCAGCTTTCTTCGTGGCGGGGACAGCACAGATACGCAGTATTTT. It specifies CASSFLRGGDSTDTQYF. Variable domain in full (rest from reference TRBV7-9 and TRBJ2-3): DTGVSQNPRHKITKRGQNVTFRCDPISEHNRLYWYRQTLGQGPEFLTYFQNEAQLEKSRLLSDRFSAERPKGSFSTLEIQRTEQGDSAMYLCASSFLRGGDSTDTQYFGPGTRLTVL.